This T cell receptor beta chain was retrieved from a study of T cell repertoires in cytomegalovirus infection. Whole-study context: CMV infection together with matching HLA type was indicated by public TCR beta signatures.

Study conclusions and caveats: There were HLA-C-restricted CMV-specific TCR beta clonotypes dominating the ex vivo response.

This clonotype was found a few times. Its antigen remains unidentified. TCRdb redid the calling of the reads with MiXCR, one entry per CDR3 protein. This table has a few hundred thousand distinct CDR3 sequences, 20% to 25% appearing once. Looked up from germline, CDR1 is MDHEN and CDR2 is SYDVKM. This CDR3 is built from 14 residues. With 4 bases removed from V and 6 bases from J, the gap between germline ends came to 15 bases. The chain links TRBV28 to TRBJ1-1, with TRBD1 as a possible D gene (6 bases). The clonotype comes from a human donor in good health (CMV status not recorded). Some clones in this sample may be carry-over from other donors' samples. The sequencing used cultured PBMCs, collected from culture after CMV antigen stimulation. The CDR3 sequence is CASSSKGGRPEAFF. DNA for the CDR3: TGTGCCAGCAGTTCAAAAGGGGGGCGCCCTGAAGCTTTCTTT.